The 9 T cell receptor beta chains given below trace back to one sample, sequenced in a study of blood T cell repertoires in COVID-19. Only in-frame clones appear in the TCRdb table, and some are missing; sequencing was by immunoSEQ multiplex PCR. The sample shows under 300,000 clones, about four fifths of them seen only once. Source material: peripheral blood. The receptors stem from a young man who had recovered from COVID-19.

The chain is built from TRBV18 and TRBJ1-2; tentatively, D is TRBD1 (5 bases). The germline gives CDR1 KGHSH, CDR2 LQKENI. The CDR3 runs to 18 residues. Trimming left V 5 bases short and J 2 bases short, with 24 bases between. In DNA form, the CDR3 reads TGTGCCAGCTCATCTACTGGACACACGTTAAGCCGAAACTATGGCTACACCTTC. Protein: CASSSTGHTLSRNYGYTF.

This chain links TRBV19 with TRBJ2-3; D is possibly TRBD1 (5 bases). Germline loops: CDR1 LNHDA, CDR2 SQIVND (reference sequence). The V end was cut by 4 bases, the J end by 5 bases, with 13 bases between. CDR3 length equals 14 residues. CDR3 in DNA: TGTGCCAGTAGTAGTGGGGCCCTTGGAGATACGCAGTATTTT. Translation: CASSSGALGDTQYF.

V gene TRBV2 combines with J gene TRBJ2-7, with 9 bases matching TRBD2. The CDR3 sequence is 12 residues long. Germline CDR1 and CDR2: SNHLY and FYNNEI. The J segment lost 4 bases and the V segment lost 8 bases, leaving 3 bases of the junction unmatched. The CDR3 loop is CASSLAGYEQYV. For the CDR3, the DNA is TGTGCCAGCTCTCTAGCGGGGTACGAGCAGTACGTC.

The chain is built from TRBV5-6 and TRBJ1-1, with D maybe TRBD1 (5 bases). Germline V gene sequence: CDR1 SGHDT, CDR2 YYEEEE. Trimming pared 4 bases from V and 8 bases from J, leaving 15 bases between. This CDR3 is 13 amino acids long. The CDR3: CASSAGRQREAFF. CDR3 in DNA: TGTGCCAGCAGCGCGGGACGACAGAGGGAAGCTTTCTTT.

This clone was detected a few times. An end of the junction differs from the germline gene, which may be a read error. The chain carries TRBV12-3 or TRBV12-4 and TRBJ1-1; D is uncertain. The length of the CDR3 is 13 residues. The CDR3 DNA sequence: TGTGCCAGCCGATCGAGCATGAACGCTGAAGCTTTCTTT. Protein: CASRSSMNAEAFF.

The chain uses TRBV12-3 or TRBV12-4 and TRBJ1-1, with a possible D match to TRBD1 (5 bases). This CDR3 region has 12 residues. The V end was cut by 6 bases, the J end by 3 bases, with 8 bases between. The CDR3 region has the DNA TGTGCCAGCAGCTGGGGGGACACTGAAGCTTTCTTT. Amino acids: CASSWGDTEAFF.

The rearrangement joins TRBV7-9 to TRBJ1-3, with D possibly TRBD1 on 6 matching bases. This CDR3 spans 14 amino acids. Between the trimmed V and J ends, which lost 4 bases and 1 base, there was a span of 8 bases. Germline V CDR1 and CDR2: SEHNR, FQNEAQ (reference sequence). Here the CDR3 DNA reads TGTGCCAGCAGCTGGGGGCGGTCTGGAAACACCATATATTTT. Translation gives CASSWGRSGNTIYF.

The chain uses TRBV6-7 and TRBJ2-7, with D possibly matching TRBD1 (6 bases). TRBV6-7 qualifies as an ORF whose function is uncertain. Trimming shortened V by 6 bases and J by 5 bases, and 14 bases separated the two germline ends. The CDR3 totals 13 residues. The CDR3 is CASSRGQIDEQYV. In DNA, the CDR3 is TGTGCCAGCAGCCGTGGACAGATCGACGAGCAGTACGTC.

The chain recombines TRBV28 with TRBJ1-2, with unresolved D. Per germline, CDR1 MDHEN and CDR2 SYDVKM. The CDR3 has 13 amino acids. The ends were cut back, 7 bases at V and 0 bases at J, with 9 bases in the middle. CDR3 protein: CASTLPANYGYTF. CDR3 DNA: TGTGCCAGCACTCTTCCAGCTAACTATGGCTACACCTTC.